This entry concerns a single T cell receptor beta chain. The target antigen is unknown. Here immunoSEQ multiplex PCR was the method, and the copy in TCRdb shows in-frame clones only, minus some. This table has tens of thousands of clones, around 87% appearing once. This sample was included in a study of OX40 agonist ivuxolimab in advanced cancers. General study points: Among patients with partial responses at 0.1-3.0 mg/kg, clonal expansion was among the lowest.

CDR3 length equals 17 residues. This receptor was taken from an adult with an advanced solid tumor such as melanoma, head and neck, liver or kidney cancer. The sequences come from CD4+ or CD8+ T cells sorted from blood, collected in a trial of the OX40 agonist ivuxolimab. The V call is TRBV7-5, the J call TRBJ2-1; the D segment call TRBD2 is taken from the table without a DNA check. TRBV7-5 represents a pseudogene. In DNA, the CDR3 is TGTGTCAGAAGCTCCTCTCTTCAGCGGGGGGCCTACAATGAGCAGTTCTTC. Protein: CVRSSSLQRGAYNEQFF.